The entry below gives a single T cell receptor (beta chain) sequence along with its context. Its antigen remains unknown. The data stem from a study of T cells in Graves' hyperthyroidism and ophthalmopathy. Germline V gene data show CDR1 as SQVTM and CDR2 as ANQGSEA. The length of the CDR3 is 13 residues. Between the trimmed V and J ends, which lost 6 bases and 5 bases, there was a span of 16 bases. Findings and caveats of the study: The blood repertoire included most of the expanded thyroid clonotypes above 0.001. Stable hyperthyroidism and ophthalmopathy were separated using 13 V-J signatures.

TCR beta CDR3 sequences were amplified from RNA transcripts. The HTBI primer set served for first-round RT-PCR of the TCR CDR3. TCRdb passed the multiplex PCR reads through MiXCR, listing each CDR3 protein once. The sample consists of 480,000 or so distinct CDR3 sequences, about 46% of them appearing once. V is TRBV29-1 and J is TRBJ1-1, with D possibly matching TRBD1 (5 bases). The sequence was obtained from an adult woman with Graves' disease, either hyperthyroidism or ophthalmopathy (not recorded which). The sequenced sample was peripheral blood or thyroid tissue (not recorded which). The CDR3 nucleotides are TGCAGCGTCCGGGACGGGGAGGATACTGAAGCTTTCTTT. As protein: CSVRDGEDTEAFF.